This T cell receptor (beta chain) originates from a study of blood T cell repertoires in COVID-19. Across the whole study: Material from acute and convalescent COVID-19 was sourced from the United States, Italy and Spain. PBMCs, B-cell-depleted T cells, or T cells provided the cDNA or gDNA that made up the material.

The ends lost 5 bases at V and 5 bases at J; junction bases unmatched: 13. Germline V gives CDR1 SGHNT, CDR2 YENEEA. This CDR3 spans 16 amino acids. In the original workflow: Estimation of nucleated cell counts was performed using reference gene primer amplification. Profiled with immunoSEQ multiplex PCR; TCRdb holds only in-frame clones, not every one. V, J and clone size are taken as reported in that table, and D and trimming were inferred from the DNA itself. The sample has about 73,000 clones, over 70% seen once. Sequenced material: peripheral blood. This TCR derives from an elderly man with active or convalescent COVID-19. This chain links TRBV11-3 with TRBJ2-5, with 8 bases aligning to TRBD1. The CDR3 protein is CASSPPWTGMQETQYF. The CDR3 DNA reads TGTGCCAGCAGCCCGCCTTGGACAGGGATGCAGGAGACCCAGTACTTC.